These 25 T cell receptor beta chains originate from one sample sequenced in a study of OX40 agonist ivuxolimab in advanced cancers. The repertoire was sequenced with immunoSEQ multiplex PCR; TCRdb's copy has only in-frame clones and lacks some. The table has about 64,000 clones, 80% to 90% seen once. The sequencing used CD4+ or CD8+ T cells sorted from blood, collected in a trial of the OX40 agonist ivuxolimab. These receptors originate from an adult with an advanced solid tumor such as melanoma, head and neck, liver or kidney cancer.

The V gene is TRBV27, the J gene TRBJ1-5; 10 positions agree with TRBD1. This CDR3 is 14 amino acids long. V shed 1 base, J shed 7 bases, and the junction held 1 base outside the gene matches. In germline, CDR1 is MNHEY, CDR2 SMNVEV (reference sequence). The CDR3 loop reads CASSLWTGGQPQHF. CDR3 DNA sequence: TGTGCCAGCAGTTTATGGACAGGGGGACAGCCCCAGCATTTT.

This clone was detected only once. The V gene is TRBV19, the J gene TRBJ2-7; 11 positions match TRBD2. V was pared by 3 bases and J by 4 bases, with 5 bases of the junction left unmatched. CDR1 is LNHDA, CDR2 SQIVND, per germline (reference sequence). This CDR3 region has 15 residues. CDR3 bases: TGTGCCAGTAGTATTACTAGCGGGAGTATGTACGAGCAGTACTTC. Encoded protein: CASSITSGSMYEQYF.

The rearrangement links TRBV29-1 to TRBJ2-1, with D perhaps given as TRBD1 or TRBD2 (5 bases each). This CDR3 spans 13 amino acids. Trimming took off 4 bases at V and 5 bases at J, with 12 bases between the two ends. Germline CDR1 SQVTM, CDR2 ANQGSEA. CDR3 coding DNA: TGCAGCGTTGTATGGGGGATCCACAATGAGCAGTTCTTC. It encodes CSVVWGIHNEQFF.

J is TRBJ2-2 and V is TRBV18; D possibly corresponds to TRBD1 (6 bases). The CDR3 runs to 16 residues. The ends were cut back, 2 bases at V and 4 bases at J, with 14 bases in the middle. Germline loops: CDR1 KGHSH, CDR2 LQKENI. CDR3 in amino acids: CASSPTNRVRTGELFF. In DNA, the CDR3 is TGTGCCAGCTCACCAACAAACAGGGTCCGCACCGGGGAGCTGTTTTTT.

This chain connects TRBV5-1 to TRBJ1-6, with D tentatively TRBD1 (6 bases). CDR1 is SGHRS, CDR2 YFSETQ, per germline. This CDR3 region has 15 residues. V lost 0 bases, J lost 7 bases, and 11 bases lay in between. The CDR3, as DNA: TGCGCCAGCAGCTTGGAAGGGGGAAGGAATTCACCCCTCCACTTT. It is translated as CASSLEGGRNSPLHF.

This clone was seen a single time. J is TRBJ1-6 and V is TRBV5-1; TRBD1 matches at 7 bases. Germline CDR1 and CDR2: SGHRS and YFSETQ. The junction had 21 bases not matched to a gene; V was cut back by 4 bases and J by 8 bases. CDR3 length equals 19 residues. DNA of the CDR3: TGCGCCAGCAGCCGAAACGGGCAAGAGGGGGCGATTGTGGATTCACCCCTCCACTTT. It yields the protein CASSRNGQEGAIVDSPLHF.

V gene TRBV4-2 combines with J gene TRBJ1-2, with 9 positions matching TRBD1. CDR3 length equals 15 residues. Germline loops: CDR1 LGHNA, CDR2 YNFKEQ. After removal of 4 bases from V and 3 bases from J, the junction contained 6 bases not matched to a gene. CDR3 DNA sequence: TGTGCCAGCAGCCCACAGGGGGCGGTCGACTATGGCTACACCTTC. Protein product: CASSPQGAVDYGYTF.

The chain joins TRBV14 to TRBJ2-7; D not resolved. CDR3 length equals 15 residues. V gave up 3 bases and J gave up 0 bases, with 12 bases separating them. The V gene's germline CDR1 is SGHDN and CDR2 FVKESK. CDR3 loop: CASSHEVTTSYEQYF. CDR3 DNA: TGTGCCAGCAGCCATGAGGTTACCACCTCCTACGAGCAGTACTTC.

The V call is TRBV27, the J call TRBJ2-7, with TRBD2 identical over 11 bases. Germline V gene lookup returns CDR1 MNHEY and CDR2 SMNVEV (reference sequence). The CDR3 covers 15 residues. Germline trimming cut 5 bases from V and 3 bases from J; bases unmatched to any gene: 6. CDR3 sequence: CASSAAGTSGYEQYF. The CDR3 nucleotides read TGTGCCAGCAGTGCGGCCGGGACTAGCGGCTACGAGCAGTACTTC.

This chain uses TRBV27 with TRBJ1-5; D call uncertain. Germline assignment: CDR1 MNHEY and CDR2 SMNVEV (reference sequence). Trimming removed 0 bases from V and 4 bases from J, with 10 bases in between. The CDR3 runs 15 residues. CDR3: CASSLSGKTNQPQHF. CDR3 bases: TGTGCCAGCAGTTTATCGGGGAAGACAAATCAGCCCCAGCATTTT.

The V and J genes are TRBV6-1 and TRBJ2-5, with D perhaps matching TRBD1 (5 bases). The CDR3 has 16 residues. Trimming took off 1 base at V and 4 bases at J, with 16 bases between the two ends. Germline loops: CDR1 MNHNS, CDR2 SASEGT. CDR3 residues: CASSEVPGQTGETQYF. Written as DNA, the CDR3 is TGTGCCAGCAGTGAAGTCCCCGGACAAACCGGAGAGACCCAGTACTTC.

J is TRBJ1-2 and V is TRBV5-6; tentatively, D is TRBD1 (5 bases). V was trimmed by 3 bases and J by 4 bases, leaving 13 bases between them. CDR1 SGHDT and CDR2 YYEEEE come from the germline V gene. CDR3 length: 14 residues. CDR3: CASSYRQTPYGYTF. DNA for the CDR3: TGTGCCAGCAGCTACCGACAGACTCCCTATGGCTACACCTTC. Together with reference TRBV5-6 and TRBJ1-2, the CDR3 gives the full variable domain: DAGVTQSPTHLIKTRGQQVTLRCSPKSGHDTVSWYQQALGQGPQFIFQYYEEEERQRGNFPDRFSGHQFPNYSSELNVNALLLGDSALYLCASSYRQTPYGYTFGSGTRLTVV.

V is TRBV11-2 and J is TRBJ2-1; weak D call: TRBD1 (6 bases). Trimming pared 5 bases from V and 6 bases from J, leaving 17 bases between. CDR1 is SGHAT, CDR2 FQNNGV, per germline. This CDR3 spans 15 amino acids. The CDR3, as DNA: TGTGCCAGCAGCCCCCCGGGACACGACGTCAATGAGCAGTTCTTC. Amino acids: CASSPPGHDVNEQFF.

The V call is TRBV15, the J call TRBJ2-5; D gene uncertain. CDR1 is LNHNV and CDR2 is YYDKDF in the germline V gene (reference sequence). The CDR3 length is 15 residues. Trimming removed 1 base at V and 5 bases at J, with 14 bases between. In DNA form, the CDR3 reads TGTGCCACCAGCAGAGCTCGGTTTCCGAGGGAGACCCAGTACTTC. Protein: CATSRARFPRETQYF.

The chain has TRBV27 and TRBJ2-2; the D is unclear. The CDR3 loop spans 12 amino acids. CDR1 and CDR2 from the germline V gene are MNHEY and SMNVEV (reference sequence). V lost 7 bases and J lost 0, with 3 bases in between. CDR3 sequence (DNA): TGTGCCAGCATGCCGAACACCGGGGAGCTGTTTTTT. This codes for CASMPNTGELFF.

The chain combines TRBV5-4 with TRBJ2-7, with 12 bases that match TRBD2. This CDR3 is 15 amino acids long. V lost 5 bases and J lost 5; bases outside the gene matches: 8. The germline V gene has CDR1 SGHNT and CDR2 YYREEE (reference sequence). CDR3 nucleotide sequence: TGTGCCAGCAGAGTCGGACTAGCGGGGAGCGACGAGCAGTACTTC. Translating it yields CASRVGLAGSDEQYF.

The rearrangement uses TRBV9 and TRBJ2-3; 7 nucleotides agree with TRBD2. CDR1 and CDR2 from the germline V gene are SGDLS and YYNGEE. With V trimmed by 3 bases and J by 6 bases, 13 bases remained unmatched. The CDR3 consists of 16 residues. The CDR3 region is CASSEWGSGYSDTQYF. CDR3 bases: TGTGCCAGCAGCGAATGGGGTAGCGGGTATTCGGATACGCAGTATTTT.

V and J are TRBV28 and TRBJ2-7; D may be TRBD2 (5 bases). Germline CDR1 MDHEN, CDR2 SYDVKM. The CDR3 has 14 residues. V lost 5 bases, J lost 3 bases, and 14 bases lay in between. In DNA, the CDR3 is TGTGCCAGCAGTGACCGGACTCTTCGCTACGAGCAGTACTTC. It specifies CASSDRTLRYEQYF.

This chain links TRBV7-8 with TRBJ1-5, with a weak D call TRBD1 (5 bases). The CDR3 covers 16 residues. CDR1 and CDR2 (germline): SGHVS, FQNEAQ. V was pared by 1 base and J by 7 bases, with 17 bases between. This chain's CDR3 is CASSLGSGGKWQPQHF. Written as DNA, the CDR3 is TGTGCCAGCAGCTTAGGTTCTGGGGGGAAATGGCAGCCCCAGCATTTT.

The chain uses TRBV14 and TRBJ2-7; 10 nucleotides match TRBD2. Germline CDR1 and CDR2: SGHDN and FVKESK. The CDR3 contains 15 residues. J lost 7 bases, V lost 4 bases, and 10 bases had no gene match. The CDR3 nucleotides read TGTGCCAGCAGCCCGTACAGGGGACTAGCGAGGGAGCAGTACTTC. Its translation: CASSPYRGLAREQYF.

As regards this clone: In the same sample, other DNA sequences code for this CDR3. V and J are TRBV19 and TRBJ2-7; D is unclear. CDR1 is LNHDA and CDR2 is SQIVND in the germline V gene (reference sequence). V gave up 9 bases and J gave up 0 bases, with 9 bases separating them. The CDR3 loop spans 12 amino acids. In DNA form, the CDR3 reads TGTGCCAGCTCCCAGAGCTCCTACGAGCAGTACTTC. It is translated as CASSQSSYEQYF.

This clone was observed a single time. V and J are TRBV11-2 and TRBJ1-1, with TRBD1 identical over 8 bases. Looked up from germline, CDR1 is SGHAT and CDR2 is FQNNGV. The CDR3 is 15 residues long. After removal of 4 bases from V and 8 bases from J, the junction contained 12 bases not matched to a gene. The CDR3 nucleotides are TGTGCCAGCAGCTCCCCAACCGGGACAGGTAGCGAAGCTTTCTTT. Its translation: CASSSPTGTGSEAFF.

The chain is built from TRBV28 and TRBJ2-7; 7 nucleotides agree with TRBD1. The V and J ends lost 6 bases and 3 bases, in that order; junction bases with no gene match: 14. Germline V lookup: CDR1 MDHEN, CDR2 SYDVKM. The CDR3 loop spans 16 amino acids. CDR3 sequence (DNA): TGTGCCAGCAGCGACCCACTAACCGGGACAGTCTACGAGCAGTACTTC. Its translation is CASSDPLTGTVYEQYF.

The rearrangement links TRBV21-1 to TRBJ1-1. TRBV21-1 constitutes a pseudogene. The CDR3 spans 20 residues. CDR3 nucleotide sequence: TGTGCCAGCAGCAAAGCGCTCCTTCCCTACGAGACCTTGATGAACACTGAAGCTTTCTTT. Its protein product is CASSKALLPYETLMNTEAFF.

The chain links TRBV13 to TRBJ2-5; perhaps TRBD2 as D (5 bases). The germline V gene has CDR1 PRHDT and CDR2 FYEKMQ (reference sequence). V shed 4 bases and J shed 7 bases, with 16 bases lying between them. This CDR3 comprises 14 residues. CDR3 in DNA: TGTGCCAGCAGCTGCCTCCCAGGTGGAGGGACCCAGTACTTC. Amino acids: CASSCLPGGGTQYF.